This T cell receptor beta chain derives from a study of cytomegalovirus exposure and HLA in healthy donors. At the level of the study: Unique TCRs from HLA-typed donors, around 79 million of them, were held in an early data release.

PCR involved 60 Vbeta and 13 Jbeta primers. Per the authors' pipeline: In a later analysis, some 10 million of 65 million to 90 million unique beta chains occurred in at least two donors. Assay: immunoSEQ multiplex PCR; the TCRdb copy retains only in-frame clones and omits some. D and trimming come from the DNA, and the V and J calls and clone size come from that table. The sample yields around 150,000 clones, approximately 79% seen once. Germline V CDR1 and CDR2: SEHNR, FQNEAQ (reference sequence). CDR3 length: 14 amino acids. Trimming shortened V by 6 bases and J by 5 bases, and 16 bases separated the two germline ends.

The clonotype originates from a man between 40 and 49 years old in good health and CMV-seropositive. Sequencing input: PBMCs. This chain uses TRBV7-9 with TRBJ2-5; a weak D match, TRBD1 (6 bases). The CDR3 spells CASRPKTGWETQYF. In DNA, the CDR3 is TGTGCCAGCAGACCGAAAACAGGGTGGGAGACCCAGTACTTC.